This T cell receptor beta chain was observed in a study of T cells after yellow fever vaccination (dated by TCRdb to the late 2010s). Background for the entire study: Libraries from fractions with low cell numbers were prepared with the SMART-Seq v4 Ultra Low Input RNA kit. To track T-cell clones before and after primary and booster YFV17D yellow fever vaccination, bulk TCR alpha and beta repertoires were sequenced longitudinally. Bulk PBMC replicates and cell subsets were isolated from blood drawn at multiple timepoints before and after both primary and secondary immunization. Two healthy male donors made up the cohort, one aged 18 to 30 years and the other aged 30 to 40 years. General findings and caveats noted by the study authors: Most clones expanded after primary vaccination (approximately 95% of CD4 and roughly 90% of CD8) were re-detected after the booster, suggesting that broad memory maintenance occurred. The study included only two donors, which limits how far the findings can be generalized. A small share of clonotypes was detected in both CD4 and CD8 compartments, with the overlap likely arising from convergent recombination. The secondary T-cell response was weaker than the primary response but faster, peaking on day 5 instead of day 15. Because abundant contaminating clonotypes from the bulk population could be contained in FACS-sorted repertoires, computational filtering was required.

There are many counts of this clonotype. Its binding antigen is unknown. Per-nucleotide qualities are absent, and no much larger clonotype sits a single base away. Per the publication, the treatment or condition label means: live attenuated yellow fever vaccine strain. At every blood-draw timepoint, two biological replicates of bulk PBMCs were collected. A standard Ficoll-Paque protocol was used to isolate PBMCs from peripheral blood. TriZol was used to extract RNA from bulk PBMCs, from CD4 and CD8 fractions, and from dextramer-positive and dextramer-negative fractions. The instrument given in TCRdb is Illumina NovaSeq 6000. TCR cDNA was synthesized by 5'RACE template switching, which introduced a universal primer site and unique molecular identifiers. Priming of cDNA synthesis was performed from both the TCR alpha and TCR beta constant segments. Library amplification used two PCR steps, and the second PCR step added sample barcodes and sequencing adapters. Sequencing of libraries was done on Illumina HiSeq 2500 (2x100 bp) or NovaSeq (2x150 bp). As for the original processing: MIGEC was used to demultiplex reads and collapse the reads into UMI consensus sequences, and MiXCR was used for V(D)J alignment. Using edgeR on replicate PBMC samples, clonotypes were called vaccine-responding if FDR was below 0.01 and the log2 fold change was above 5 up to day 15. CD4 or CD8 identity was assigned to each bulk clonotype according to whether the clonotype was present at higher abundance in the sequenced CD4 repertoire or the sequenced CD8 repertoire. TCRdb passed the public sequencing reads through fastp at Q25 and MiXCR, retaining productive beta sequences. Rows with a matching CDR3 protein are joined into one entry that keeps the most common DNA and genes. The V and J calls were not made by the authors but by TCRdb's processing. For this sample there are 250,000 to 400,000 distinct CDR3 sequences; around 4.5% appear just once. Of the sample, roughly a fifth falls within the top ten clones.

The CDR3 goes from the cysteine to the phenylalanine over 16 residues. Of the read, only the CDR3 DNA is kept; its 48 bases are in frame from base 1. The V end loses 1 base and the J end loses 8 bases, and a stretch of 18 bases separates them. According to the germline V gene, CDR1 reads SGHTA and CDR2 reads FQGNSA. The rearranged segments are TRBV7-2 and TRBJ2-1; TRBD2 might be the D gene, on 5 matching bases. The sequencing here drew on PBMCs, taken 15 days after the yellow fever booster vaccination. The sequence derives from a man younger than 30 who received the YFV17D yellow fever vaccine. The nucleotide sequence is TGTGCCAGCAGCTTAGAAGGCGGGCTAGTCTTCGATGAGCAGTTCTTC. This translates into CASSLEGGLVFDEQFF. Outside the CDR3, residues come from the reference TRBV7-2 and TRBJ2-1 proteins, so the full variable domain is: GAGVSQSPSNKVTEKGKDVELRCDPISGHTALYWYRQSLGQGLEFLIYFQGNSAPDKSGLPSDRFSAERTGGSVSTLTIQRTQQEDSAVYLCASSLEGGLVFDEQFFGPGTRLTVL.